Below, 29 T cell receptor beta chains from the same sample are listed, as sequenced in a study of T cell repertoires in cytomegalovirus infection. These receptors lack a known antigen. TCRdb fed the reads into MiXCR, producing one record per CDR3 protein. The table has 300,000 to 400,000 distinct CDR3 sequences, 25% to 35% seen once. This sample comprised cultured PBMCs, obtained from culture after CMV antigen stimulation. Receptors were obtained from a human donor in good health (CMV status not recorded). Some clones in this sample may be carry-over from other donors' samples.

The CDR3 DNA sequence: TGTGCCAGCAGTTACTCTCGGACAGGGGGCTATGGCTACACCTTC. Its protein product is CASSYSRTGGYGYTF. The chain carries TRBV6-5 and TRBJ1-2; 10 nucleotides agree with TRBD1. After removal of 0 bases from V and 4 bases from J, the junction contained 2 bases not matched to a gene. The CDR3 consists of 15 residues. From germline, CDR1 is MNHEY and CDR2 SVGAGI.

This chain links TRBV5-1 with TRBJ2-7; D perhaps matches TRBD2 (6 bases). Deletions cut 4 bases from V and 3 bases from J, with 17 bases between. The CDR3 is 15 residues long. CDR1 is SGHRS, CDR2 YFSETQ, per germline. CDR3 in amino acids: CASSNYRRGSYEQYF. CDR3 coding DNA: TGCGCCAGCAGCAACTACAGGAGGGGTAGCTACGAGCAGTACTTC.

The genes are TRBV2 and TRBJ2-4; D unclear. Germline CDR1 is SNHLY and CDR2 is FYNNEI. The CDR3 contains 15 residues. V was trimmed by 7 bases and J by 1 base, leaving 14 bases between them. Here the CDR3 reads CASKSQSIAKNIQYF. The DNA for the CDR3 is TGTGCCAGCAAATCGCAGTCCATCGCCAAAAACATTCAGTACTTC.

The table lists this clonotype with a few counts. J is TRBJ1-6 and V is TRBV12-3 or TRBV12-4; no definite D call. V lost 0 bases, J lost 6 bases, and 6 bases lay in between. This CDR3 has 14 amino acids. CDR3 in amino acids: CASSLATANSPLHF. The CDR3, as DNA: TGTGCCAGCAGTTTAGCAACAGCTAATTCACCCCTCCACTTT.

The CDR3 is CASSSPGGGRDEQFF. The CDR3, as DNA: TGTGCCAGCAGCTCCCCAGGTGGCGGGAGAGATGAGCAGTTCTTC. V gene TRBV11-3 combines with J gene TRBJ2-1, with 7 positions matching TRBD2. Germline-derived CDR1 and CDR2 are SGHNT and YENEEA. There are 15 residues in the CDR3. V shed 4 bases and J 8 bases; nucleotides not matched to a gene: 11.

J is TRBJ1-3 and V is TRBV6-1; no clear D. Trimming removed 4 bases at V and 0 bases at J, with 4 bases between. Germline loops: CDR1 MNHNS, CDR2 SASEGT. This CDR3 spans 13 amino acids. As DNA, the CDR3 is TGTGCCAGCAGTGGAAGCTCTGGAAACACCATATATTTT. Residues: CASSGSSGNTIYF.

There are many counts of this clonotype. V and J are TRBV7-6 and TRBJ2-7, with D unresolved. CDR1 and CDR2 (germline): SGHVS, FNYEAQ. This CDR3 is built from 12 residues. The V end lost 5 bases, the J end lost 6 bases, and 11 bases lay between the germline ends. As DNA, the CDR3 is TGTGCCAGCAGCCCGAACCAGGCCGAGCAGTACTTC. It translates to CASSPNQAEQYF.

The gene calls are TRBV10-3 and TRBJ2-3; 7 bases align to TRBD2. Germline V gives CDR1 ENHRY, CDR2 SYGVKD. V dropped 8 bases and J dropped 3; count of bases not matched to a gene: 5. The CDR3 runs 13 residues. CDR3 loop: CAIQGGATDTQYF. CDR3 nucleotide sequence: TGTGCCATCCAGGGAGGGGCAACAGATACGCAGTATTTT.

This clonotype was observed a handful of times. The V and J genes are TRBV7-9 and TRBJ2-2; D perhaps matches TRBD1 (6 bases). The V gene lost 7 bases and the J gene lost 4 bases, with 16 bases spanning the gap. The CDR3 spans 15 residues. Germline V lookup: CDR1 SEHNR, CDR2 FQNEAQ (reference sequence). The CDR3 sequence: CASTQGQGFTGELFF. The CDR3 coding sequence is TGTGCCAGCACCCAGGGGCAGGGGTTCACCGGGGAGCTGTTTTTT.

This clonotype was seen a handful of times. The chain links TRBV12-3 or TRBV12-4 to TRBJ2-7, with no clear D. Trimming removed 4 bases at V and 3 bases at J, with 10 bases between. CDR3 length equals 13 residues. The CDR3, as DNA: TGTGCCAGCAGTTCGACGACATTCTACGAGCAGTACTTC. This codes for CASSSTTFYEQYF.

This clonotype was detected ten times or more. The chain is built from TRBV6-1 and TRBJ1-2, with 7 bases that match TRBD1. The CDR3 has 14 amino acids. The germline V gene encodes CDR1 MNHNS and CDR2 SASEGT. Germline trimming cut 6 bases from V and 0 bases from J; bases unmatched to any gene: 4. The CDR3 bases are TGTGCCAGCAGGAGGGACAGCGCTAACTATGGCTACACCTTC. As protein: CASRRDSANYGYTF.

This chain links TRBV7-8 with TRBJ2-1; 12 bases align to TRBD2. The germline CDR1 and CDR2 sequences are SGHVS and FQNEAQ. V dropped 4 bases and J dropped 7; count of bases not matched to a gene: 5. The CDR3 sequence is 15 residues long. The CDR3 DNA follows: TGTGCCAGCAGCTCCTCTAGCGGGAGGGCTAATGAGCAGTTCTTC. The encoded protein is CASSSSSGRANEQFF. Looking up the rest from reference TRBV7-8 and TRBJ2-1 gives the full variable domain: GAGVSQSPRYKVAKRGQDVALRCDPISGHVSLFWYQQALGQGPEFLTYFQNEAQLDKSGLPSDRFFAERPEGSVSTLKIQRTQQEDSAVYLCASSSSSGRANEQFFGPGTRLTVL.

The chain couples TRBV7-2 to TRBJ2-7, with 12 nucleotides matching TRBD1. The V gene end was trimmed by 3 bases and the J gene end by 5 bases; junction bases not matched to a gene: 11. The germline CDR1 and CDR2 sequences are SGHTA and FQGNSA. This CDR3 contains 17 residues. CDR3 coding DNA: TGTGCCAGCAGCTTGGGGACAGGGGGCAGCCGGGGGGACGAGCAGTACTTC. It codes for CASSLGTGGSRGDEQYF.

The chain recombines TRBV29-1 with TRBJ2-3; no firm D call. Per germline, CDR1 SQVTM and CDR2 ANQGSEA. The CDR3 runs 18 residues. V shed 5 bases and J shed 6 bases, with 30 bases lying between them. CDR3 protein: CSVHDPQTGVNPGDTQYF. DNA of the CDR3: TGCAGCGTTCACGACCCCCAAACCGGCGTTAACCCCGGGGATACGCAGTATTTT.

The chain links TRBV11-2 to TRBJ2-7, with D possibly TRBD2 on 5 matching bases. V was shortened by 5 bases and J by 5 bases, with 16 bases between the two germline ends. The CDR3 is 14 residues long. In germline, CDR1 is SGHAT, CDR2 FQNNGV. The CDR3 sequence is CASSARFSEDEQYF. Written as DNA, the CDR3 is TGTGCCAGCAGCGCTAGATTTTCGGAGGACGAGCAGTACTTC. The whole variable domain, remainder taken from reference TRBV11-2 and TRBJ2-7, is EAGVAQSPRYKIIEKRQSVAFWCNPISGHATLYWYQQILGQGPKLLIQFQNNGVVDDSQLPKDRFSAERLKGVDSTLKIQPAKLEDSAVYLCASSARFSEDEQYFGPGTRLTVT.

This clonotype has only a few counts. The rearrangement uses TRBV7-8 and TRBJ1-6, with a weak D call TRBD1 (5 bases). The CDR3 runs to 14 residues. Deletions cut 1 base from V and 10 bases from J, with 11 bases between. Looked up from germline, CDR1 is SGHVS and CDR2 is FQNEAQ. As DNA, the CDR3 is TGTGCCAGCAGCTTAGTAGTAGGGGAATCACCCCTCCACTTT. Its translation is CASSLVVGESPLHF.

This clonotype was seen a handful of times. The chain employs TRBV15 and TRBJ1-6; 7 bases map to TRBD1. Unmatched junction bases numbered 8, after V lost 5 bases and J lost 10 bases. The germline CDR1 and CDR2 sequences are LNHNV and YYDKDF (reference sequence). This CDR3 contains 14 residues. In DNA form, the CDR3 reads TGTGCCACCAGCCCCGACAGGGTCAGCTCACCCCTCCACTTT. Translation gives CATSPDRVSSPLHF.

The genes are TRBV4-1 and TRBJ2-7; possibly TRBD1 for D (5 bases). The CDR3 runs 14 residues. V lost 0 bases, J lost 3 bases, and 9 bases lay in between. Per the germline V gene, CDR1 is MGHRA and CDR2 is YSYEKL. The CDR3 DNA reads TGCGCCAGCAGCCAAGATCAAGACAGCTACGAGCAGTACTTC. This sequence encodes CASSQDQDSYEQYF.

In its sample, this clonotype was seen a few times. The chain links TRBV7-8 to TRBJ2-5; the D gene is possibly TRBD2 (6 bases). Germline V gene data show CDR1 as SGHVS and CDR2 as FQNEAQ. V was trimmed by 6 bases and J by 2 bases, leaving 16 bases between them. CDR3 length equals 15 residues. Written as DNA, the CDR3 is TGTGCCAGCAGTCATAGGAGGGGCCCACAAGAGACCCAGTACTTC. Translation: CASSHRRGPQETQYF. Together with reference TRBV7-8 and TRBJ2-5, the CDR3 gives the full variable domain: GAGVSQSPRYKVAKRGQDVALRCDPISGHVSLFWYQQALGQGPEFLTYFQNEAQLDKSGLPSDRFFAERPEGSVSTLKIQRTQQEDSAVYLCASSHRRGPQETQYFGPGTRLLVL.

This clonotype was recorded a few times. The chain uses TRBV12-3 or TRBV12-4 and TRBJ2-1; 9 bases are shared with TRBD1. The CDR3 spans 12 residues. The J segment lost 13 bases and the V segment lost 0 bases, leaving 1 base of the junction unmatched. CDR3 nucleotides: TGTGCCAGCAGTTTAGCGGGACAGGGCCAGTTCTTC. Amino acids: CASSLAGQGQFF.

J is TRBJ2-5 and V is TRBV29-1, with D unresolved. CDR1 SQVTM and CDR2 ANQGSEA come from the germline V gene. The CDR3 extends over 12 amino acids. V was trimmed by 2 bases and J by 1 base, leaving 5 bases between them. The CDR3 is CSVEQIQETQYF. In nucleotides, the CDR3 is TGCAGCGTTGAACAAATCCAAGAGACCCAGTACTTC.

The chain uses TRBV7-8 and TRBJ2-1; D is undetermined. Trimming removed 1 base at V and 9 bases at J, with 7 bases between. Germline CDR1 is SGHVS and CDR2 is FQNEAQ. The CDR3 has 12 amino acids. The CDR3 loop reads CASSLGRPEQFF. The CDR3 nucleotides read TGTGCCAGCAGCTTAGGGCGCCCTGAGCAGTTCTTC. Variable domain in full (rest from reference TRBV7-8 and TRBJ2-1): GAGVSQSPRYKVAKRGQDVALRCDPISGHVSLFWYQQALGQGPEFLTYFQNEAQLDKSGLPSDRFFAERPEGSVSTLKIQRTQQEDSAVYLCASSLGRPEQFFGPGTRLTVL.

The J gene is TRBJ2-7, the V gene TRBV10-2, with D uncertain. The CDR3 loop spans 15 amino acids. Trimming removed 0 bases from V and 2 bases from J, with 11 bases in between. The germline V gene encodes CDR1 WSHSY and CDR2 SAAADI. CDR3 loop: CASSESYGRTYEQYF. CDR3 coding DNA: TGCGCCAGCAGTGAGTCCTACGGACGGACCTACGAGCAGTACTTC.

There are a few counts of this clonotype. DNA for the CDR3: TGTGCCAGCAGTTACGTCCTCCTAGCGGGAAGGTCCTACAATGAGCAGTTCTTC. Its translation: CASSYVLLAGRSYNEQFF. The chain uses TRBV6-2 or TRBV6-3 and TRBJ2-1, with TRBD2 matching 9 bases. Germline CDR1 MNHEY, CDR2 SVGEGT. With V trimmed by 2 bases and J by 1 base, 9 bases remained unmatched. The CDR3 sequence is 18 residues long.

The chain uses TRBV20-1 and TRBJ2-1; D is unclear. Trimming took 3 bases from V and 0 from J, leaving 6 bases between them. The germline V gene has CDR1 DFQATT and CDR2 SNEGSKA (reference sequence). The CDR3 loop spans 13 amino acids. CDR3 nucleotides: TGCAGTGCTAGTTTTCTCTCCTACAATGAGCAGTTCTTC. Protein sequence: CSASFLSYNEQFF.

As DNA, the CDR3 is TGTGCCAGCACTCAGCACTCCTACGAGCAGTACTTC. It encodes CASTQHSYEQYF. The V call is TRBV2, the J call TRBJ2-7; D is unclear. Between the trimmed V and J ends, which lost 7 bases and 0 bases, there was a span of 7 bases. The germline gives CDR1 SNHLY, CDR2 FYNNEI. The CDR3 contains 12 residues.

The chain has TRBV14 and TRBJ1-2; the match to TRBD1 covers 7 bases. This CDR3 has 17 amino acids. The V segment lost 4 bases and the J segment 2 bases; nucleotides outside the gene matches: 13. CDR1 and CDR2 (germline): SGHDN, FVKESK. CDR3: CASSPRGEGARNYGYTF. The CDR3 bases are TGTGCCAGCAGCCCCAGGGGAGAGGGGGCGAGGAACTATGGCTACACCTTC.

This clonotype showed up just a few times. V is TRBV6-1 and J is TRBJ2-3, with unresolved D. Germline CDR1 reads MNHNS; CDR2 reads SASEGT. The CDR3 extends over 11 amino acids. Trimming shortened V by 8 bases and J by 2 bases, and 5 bases separated the two germline ends. This CDR3 is CASLHTDTQYF. DNA for the CDR3: TGTGCCAGCCTGCACACAGATACGCAGTATTTT.

This clonotype was detected ten times or more. This sequence joins TRBV7-2 and TRBJ2-3, with D possibly TRBD1 on 5 matching bases. This CDR3 has 17 residues. Germline CDR1 reads SGHTA; CDR2 reads FQGNSA. The V end lost 1 base, the J end lost 0 bases, and 14 bases lay between the germline ends. CDR3 sequence (DNA): TGTGCCAGCAGCTTAGGTTTTGGAGACAGAAGCACAGATACGCAGTATTTT. Amino acid sequence: CASSLGFGDRSTDTQYF.